Below are 20 T cell receptor beta chains sequenced from a single sample in a study of blood T cell repertoires in COVID-19. Profiled with immunoSEQ multiplex PCR; TCRdb holds only in-frame clones, not every one. The sample holds roughly 100,000 clones; about 90% are singletons and the top ten take approximately 3%. Specimen: peripheral blood. The receptors shown here come from a man in his fifties or sixties in a cohort sampled during active COVID-19.

The J gene is TRBJ2-1, the V gene TRBV7-2, with TRBD1 as a possible D gene (6 bases). The CDR3 sequence is 16 residues long. The V end lost 6 bases, the J end lost 7 bases, and 22 bases lay between the germline ends. Germline V gene sequence: CDR1 SGHTA, CDR2 FQGNSA. Here the CDR3 reads CASRSPGTTASNEQFF. For the CDR3, the DNA is TGTGCCAGCAGAAGCCCGGGGACAACCGCTAGTAATGAGCAGTTCTTC.

This chain uses TRBV18 with TRBJ1-2; D perhaps matches TRBD1 (6 bases). Deletions cut 2 bases from V and 5 bases from J, with 15 bases between. From germline, CDR1 is KGHSH and CDR2 LQKENI. CDR3 length equals 15 residues. The CDR3 spells CASSPGQGRGYGYTF. The CDR3 DNA sequence: TGTGCCAGCTCACCAGGTCAGGGGAGAGGGTATGGCTACACCTTC.

The rearrangement links TRBV11-3 to TRBJ1-1; 9 nucleotides line up with TRBD1. V shed 7 bases, J shed 1 base, and the junction held 10 bases outside the gene matches. Germline CDR1 is SGHNT and CDR2 is YENEEA. The CDR3 spans 16 residues. CDR3 in DNA: TGTGCCAGCACGCCGGGACAGGGCTCGAGGAACACTGAAGCTTTCTTT. Translated: CASTPGQGSRNTEAFF. The whole variable domain, remainder taken from reference TRBV11-3 and TRBJ1-1, is EAGVVQSPRYKIIEKKQPVAFWCNPISGHNTLYWYLQNLGQGPELLIRYENEEAVDDSQLPKDRFSAERLKGVDSTLKIQPAELGDSAVYLCASTPGQGSRNTEAFFGQGTRLTVV.

J is TRBJ2-7 and V is TRBV6-5; 7 bases map to TRBD1. Per germline, CDR1 MNHEY and CDR2 SVGAGI. This CDR3 is built from 15 residues. V was clipped by 5 bases and J by 3 bases; unmatched bases: 10. In DNA form, the CDR3 reads TGTGCCAGCAGTCTCCGGGACAGACGAGACTACGAGCAGTACGTC. Translation gives CASSLRDRRDYEQYV.

The chain links TRBV19 to TRBJ1-2, with D perhaps TRBD1 (5 bases). Trimming removed 1 base from V and 6 bases from J, with 18 bases in between. Germline values: CDR1 LNHDA, CDR2 SQIVND (reference sequence). This CDR3 contains 16 residues. The CDR3 DNA reads TGTGCCAGTAGTATAGCGGGGGTACGGATAATCGATGGCTACACCTTC. Its protein is CASSIAGVRIIDGYTF.

J is TRBJ2-2 and V is TRBV5-1, with 11 positions matching TRBD2. Losses at the gene ends were 6 bases for V and 3 bases for J; bases not matched to a gene: 7. The CDR3 contains 16 residues. The germline V gene has CDR1 SGHRS and CDR2 YFSETQ. The CDR3 DNA is TGCGCCAGCACCCCAACTAGCGGGGGATACACCGGGGAGCTGTTTTTT. Amino acids: CASTPTSGGYTGELFF.

This clone was seen once. The V gene is TRBV7-8, the J gene TRBJ1-4; D is possibly TRBD1 (6 bases). Germline V gene lookup returns CDR1 SGHVS and CDR2 FQNEAQ. Trimming removed 4 bases from V and 7 bases from J, with 10 bases in between. The CDR3 contains 13 residues. CDR3 sequence (DNA): TGTGCCAGCAGCTGGGGGCCGAGTGAAAAACTGTTTTTT. Amino acids: CASSWGPSEKLFF.

The chain has TRBV6-6 and TRBJ1-5; TRBD1 aligns across 11 bases. The germline V gene has CDR1 MNHNY and CDR2 SVGAGI (reference sequence). There are 15 residues in the CDR3. V dropped 2 bases and J dropped 7; count of bases not matched to a gene: 4. The CDR3 sequence is CASSYTGQGGQPQHF. The CDR3 DNA is TGTGCCAGCAGTTACACGGGACAGGGGGGCCAGCCCCAGCATTTT.

This clone has a handful of counts. This chain connects TRBV18 to TRBJ2-5; 9 bases are shared with TRBD1. Losses at the gene ends were 2 bases for V and 4 bases for J; bases not matched to a gene: 11. CDR1 is KGHSH, CDR2 LQKENI, per germline. This CDR3 comprises 17 residues. CDR3 protein: CASSPGSRDRALETQYF. DNA of the CDR3: TGTGCCAGCTCACCAGGAAGCCGGGACAGGGCATTAGAGACCCAGTACTTC.

The chain combines TRBV11-1 with TRBJ1-6; D call uncertain. Germline CDR1 SGHAT, CDR2 FQDESV (reference sequence). CDR3 length: 14 residues. V gave up 6 bases and J gave up 10 bases, with 16 bases separating them. CDR3 sequence (DNA): TGTGCCAGCAGTACATCGGGAGGCGGATCACCCCTCCACTTT. It encodes CASSTSGGGSPLHF.

The gene calls are TRBV3-1 (or the pseudogene TRBV3-2) and TRBJ1-1, with TRBD1 matching 10 bases. Germline V gives CDR1 LGHDT, CDR2 YNNKEL (reference sequence). The V gene end was trimmed by 4 bases and the J gene end by 2 bases; junction bases not matched to a gene: 7. The CDR3 has 16 residues. This chain's CDR3 is CASSPGQGGYNTEAFF. CDR3 DNA sequence: TGTGCCAGCAGCCCCGGACAGGGGGGTTATAACACTGAAGCTTTCTTT.

The chain uses TRBV3-1 (or the pseudogene TRBV3-2) and TRBJ1-4; a possible D gene is TRBD1 (5 bases). Per germline, CDR1 LGHDT and CDR2 YNNKEL (reference sequence). The CDR3 is 15 amino acids. V dropped 5 bases and J dropped 2 bases, with 12 bases sitting between them. CDR3 amino acids: CASSSGVGTNEKLFF. For the CDR3, the DNA is TGTGCCAGCAGCTCGGGGGTTGGGACTAATGAAAAACTGTTTTTT.

The V gene is TRBV28, the J gene TRBJ1-2; D is perhaps TRBD1 (5 bases). Germline CDR1 and CDR2: MDHEN and SYDVKM. The CDR3 consists of 13 residues. V was cut by 6 bases and J by 4 bases, with 12 bases left in between. The CDR3 DNA sequence: TGTGCCAGCAGGGTTAGGACATCCTATGGCTACACCTTC. As protein: CASRVRTSYGYTF.

V gene TRBV28 combines with J gene TRBJ1-4; 7 nucleotides agree with TRBD1. The germline V gene has CDR1 MDHEN and CDR2 SYDVKM. Germline trimming cut 5 bases from V and 7 bases from J; bases unmatched to any gene: 10. This CDR3 is built from 15 residues. The CDR3 protein is CASSPGQALGEKLFF. The CDR3, as DNA: TGTGCCAGCAGTCCCGGACAGGCTTTAGGTGAAAAACTGTTTTTT.

The chain recombines TRBV9 with TRBJ1-4, with 9 bases that match TRBD1. J lost 7 bases, V lost 4 bases, and 11 bases had no gene match. The V gene's germline CDR1 is SGDLS and CDR2 YYNGEE. The CDR3 has 16 residues. For the CDR3, the DNA is TGTGCCAGCAGCCGCGGACAGGGGCTTCTACGTGAAAAACTGTTTTTT. Translating gives CASSRGQGLLREKLFF.

This clone was recorded only once. CDR3 amino acids: CASKTPTGNTIYF. The CDR3 region has the DNA TGTGCCAGCAAAACACCCACAGGAAACACCATATATTTT. The rearrangement links TRBV6-5 to TRBJ1-3; D remains unclear. Trimming pared 7 bases from V and 4 bases from J, leaving 11 bases between. Germline V gives CDR1 MNHEY, CDR2 SVGAGI. CDR3 length: 13 residues.

The V gene is TRBV3-1 (or the pseudogene TRBV3-2), the J gene TRBJ1-3; D unclear. This CDR3 is 16 amino acids long. V lost 1 base, J lost 0 bases, and 10 bases lay in between. Germline values: CDR1 LGHDT, CDR2 YNNKEL (reference sequence). The CDR3 protein is CASSQAPISSGNTIYF. CDR3 in DNA: TGTGCCAGCAGCCAAGCGCCGATTAGCTCTGGAAACACCATATATTTT.

The CDR3 sequence: CATSDSLDRGNQPQHF. CDR3 nucleotide sequence: TGTGCCACCAGTGATTCTTTGGACAGGGGCAATCAGCCCCAGCATTTT. V usage is TRBV24-1 and J usage is TRBJ1-5, with TRBD1 matching 8 bases. CDR3 length equals 16 residues. The V gene's germline CDR1 is KGHDR and CDR2 SFDVKD. V gave up 2 bases and J gave up 2 bases; unmatched junction bases: 4.

The rearrangement joins TRBV24-1 to TRBJ1-1, with TRBD1 matching 7 bases. V lost 3 bases to trimming and J lost 2 bases; unmatched junction nucleotides: 5. The CDR3 is 15 residues long. CDR1 is KGHDR and CDR2 is SFDVKD in the germline V gene. Here the CDR3 reads CATSDHRGGNTEAFF. DNA for the CDR3: TGTGCCACCAGTGATCACAGGGGAGGAAACACTGAAGCTTTCTTT.

V and J are TRBV18 and TRBJ2-1; 9 nucleotides agree with TRBD1. This CDR3 contains 16 residues. Germline-derived CDR1 and CDR2 are KGHSH and LQKENI. Germline trimming cut 0 bases from V and 6 bases from J; bases unmatched to any gene: 6. Here the CDR3 DNA reads TGTGCCAGCTCACCACCGGGGGACAGGGTCCGCAATGAGCAGTTCTTC. It yields the protein CASSPPGDRVRNEQFF.